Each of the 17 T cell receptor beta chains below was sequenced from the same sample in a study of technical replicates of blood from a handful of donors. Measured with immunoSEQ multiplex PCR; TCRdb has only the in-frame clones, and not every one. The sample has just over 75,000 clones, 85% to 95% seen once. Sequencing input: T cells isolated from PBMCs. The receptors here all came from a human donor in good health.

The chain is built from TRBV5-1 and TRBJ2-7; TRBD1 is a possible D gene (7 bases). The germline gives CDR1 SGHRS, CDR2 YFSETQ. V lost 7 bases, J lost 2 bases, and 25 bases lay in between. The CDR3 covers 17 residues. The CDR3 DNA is TGCGCCAGCCAAGGAGGGGGCACCGGGACTCGTCCCTACGAGCAGTACTTC. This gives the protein CASQGGGTGTRPYEQYF.

The CDR3 bases are TGTGCCAGCGCCCCGGACGCGGGCCACGAGCAGTACTTC. Encoded protein: CASAPDAGHEQYF. The rearrangement links TRBV6-1 to TRBJ2-7; maybe TRBD2 (5 bases). The V end was cut by 8 bases, the J end by 5 bases, with 16 bases between. CDR3 size: 13 residues. The V gene's germline CDR1 is MNHNS and CDR2 SASEGT.

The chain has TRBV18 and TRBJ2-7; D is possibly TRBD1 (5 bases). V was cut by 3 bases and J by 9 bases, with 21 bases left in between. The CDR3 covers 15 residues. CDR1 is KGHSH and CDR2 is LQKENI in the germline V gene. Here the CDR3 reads CASSPDFDSLFGQYF. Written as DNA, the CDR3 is TGTGCCAGCTCACCCGACTTCGACAGCCTATTTGGGCAGTACTTC.

CDR3 sequence reads: CASSLREETGGARGYTF. For the CDR3, the DNA is TGTGCCAGCAGTTTGAGGGAAGAGACAGGGGGAGCGAGAGGCTACACCTTC. This sequence joins TRBV27 and TRBJ1-2; TRBD1 matches 9 bases. The CDR3 consists of 17 residues. After removal of 3 bases from V and 8 bases from J, the junction contained 16 bases not matched to a gene. Germline CDR1 reads MNHEY; CDR2 reads SMNVEV (reference sequence).

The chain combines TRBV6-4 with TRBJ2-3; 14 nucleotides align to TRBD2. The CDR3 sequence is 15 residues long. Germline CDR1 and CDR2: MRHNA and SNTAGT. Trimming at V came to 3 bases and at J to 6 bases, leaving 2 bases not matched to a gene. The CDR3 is CASSEGTSGSDTQYF. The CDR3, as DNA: TGTGCCAGCAGTGAGGGGACTAGCGGGAGTGATACGCAGTATTTT.

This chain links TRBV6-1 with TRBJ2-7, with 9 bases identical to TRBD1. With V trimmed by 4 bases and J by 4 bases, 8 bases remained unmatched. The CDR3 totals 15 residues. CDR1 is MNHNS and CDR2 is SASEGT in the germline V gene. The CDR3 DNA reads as TGTGCCAGCAGTGTTTCCGGGACAGGGAATTACGAGCAGTACTTC. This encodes CASSVSGTGNYEQYF.

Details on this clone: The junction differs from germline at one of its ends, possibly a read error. CDR3 nucleotides: TGTGCCAGCAGTCGGGACAGTGACTACGGCTACACCTTC. It codes for CASSRDSDYGYTF. J is TRBJ1-2 and V is TRBV28; 7 bases are shared with TRBD1. Germline V gene data show CDR1 as MDHEN and CDR2 as SYDVKM. The CDR3 runs to 13 residues.

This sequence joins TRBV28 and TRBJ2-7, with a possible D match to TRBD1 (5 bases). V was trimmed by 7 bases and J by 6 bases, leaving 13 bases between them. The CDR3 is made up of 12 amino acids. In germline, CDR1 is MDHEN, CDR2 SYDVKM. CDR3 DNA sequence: TGTGCCAGCACCACATCAGGGCTCGAGCAGTACTTC. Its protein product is CASTTSGLEQYF.

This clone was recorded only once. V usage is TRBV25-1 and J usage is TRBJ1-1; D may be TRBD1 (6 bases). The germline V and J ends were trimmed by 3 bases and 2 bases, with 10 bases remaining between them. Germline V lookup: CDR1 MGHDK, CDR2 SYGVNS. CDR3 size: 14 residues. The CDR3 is CASSEGAINTEAFF. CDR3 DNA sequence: TGTGCCAGCAGTGAGGGGGCAATTAACACTGAAGCTTTCTTT.

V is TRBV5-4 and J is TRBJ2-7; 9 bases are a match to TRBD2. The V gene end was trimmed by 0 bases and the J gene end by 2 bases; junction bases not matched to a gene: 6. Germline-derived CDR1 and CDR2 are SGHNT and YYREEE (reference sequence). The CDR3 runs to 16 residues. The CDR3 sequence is CASSLALAGGPYEQYF. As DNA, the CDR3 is TGTGCCAGCAGCTTGGCGCTTGCGGGAGGGCCCTACGAGCAGTACTTC. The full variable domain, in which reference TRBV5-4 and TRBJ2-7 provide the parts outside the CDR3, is ETGVTQSPTHLIKTRGQQVTLRCSSQSGHNTVSWYQQALGQGPQFIFQYYREEENGRGNFPPRFSGLQFPNYSSELNVNALELDDSALYLCASSLALAGGPYEQYFGPGTRLTVT.

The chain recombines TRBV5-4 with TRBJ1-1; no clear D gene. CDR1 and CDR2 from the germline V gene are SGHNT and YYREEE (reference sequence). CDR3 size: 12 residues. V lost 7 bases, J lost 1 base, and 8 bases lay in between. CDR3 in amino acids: CASQTGNTEAFF. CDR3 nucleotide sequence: TGTGCCAGCCAGACGGGGAACACTGAAGCTTTCTTT.

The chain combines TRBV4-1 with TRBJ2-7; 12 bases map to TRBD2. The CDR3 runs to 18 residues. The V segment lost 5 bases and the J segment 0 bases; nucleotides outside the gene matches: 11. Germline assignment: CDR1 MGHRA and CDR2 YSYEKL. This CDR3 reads CASSYQATSGRSSYEQYF. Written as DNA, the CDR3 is TGCGCCAGCAGCTATCAGGCGACTAGCGGGAGAAGCTCCTACGAGCAGTACTTC.

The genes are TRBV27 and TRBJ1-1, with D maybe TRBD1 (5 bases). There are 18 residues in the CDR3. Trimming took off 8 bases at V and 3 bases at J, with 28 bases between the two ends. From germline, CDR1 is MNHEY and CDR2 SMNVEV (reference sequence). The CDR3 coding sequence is TGTGCCAGCCGTTGGTCGACGGTTAGTGCAGGGTTTGACACTGAAGCTTTCTTT. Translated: CASRWSTVSAGFDTEAFF.

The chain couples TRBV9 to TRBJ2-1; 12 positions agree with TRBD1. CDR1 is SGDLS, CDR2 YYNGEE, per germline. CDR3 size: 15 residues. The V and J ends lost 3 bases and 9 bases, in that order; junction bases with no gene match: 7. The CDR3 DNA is TGTGCCAGCAGCGCCTCCGGGACAGGGGGCTTTGAGCAGTTCTTC. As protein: CASSASGTGGFEQFF. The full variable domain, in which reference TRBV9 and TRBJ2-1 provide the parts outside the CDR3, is DSGVTQTPKHLITATGQRVTLRCSPRSGDLSVYWYQQSLDQGLQFLIQYYNGEERAKGNILERFSAQQFPDLHSELNLSSLELGDSALYFCASSASGTGGFEQFFGPGTRLTVL.

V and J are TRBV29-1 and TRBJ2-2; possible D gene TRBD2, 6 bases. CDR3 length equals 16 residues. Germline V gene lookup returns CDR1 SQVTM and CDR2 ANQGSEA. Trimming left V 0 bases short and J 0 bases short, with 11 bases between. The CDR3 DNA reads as TGCAGCGTTGAAGAAGGAGCGGGTGCGAACACCGGGGAGCTGTTTTTT. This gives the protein CSVEEGAGANTGELFF.

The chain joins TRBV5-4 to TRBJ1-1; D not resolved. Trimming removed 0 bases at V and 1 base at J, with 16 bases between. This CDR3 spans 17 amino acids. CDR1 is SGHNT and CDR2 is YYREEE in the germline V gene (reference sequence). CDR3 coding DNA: TGTGCCAGCAGCTTGGACGGGGATTGGGCCTCGAACACTGAAGCTTTCTTT. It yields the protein CASSLDGDWASNTEAFF.

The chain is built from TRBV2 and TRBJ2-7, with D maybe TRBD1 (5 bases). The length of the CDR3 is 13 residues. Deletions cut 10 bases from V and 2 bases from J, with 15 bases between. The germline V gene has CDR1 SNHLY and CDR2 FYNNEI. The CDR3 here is CATKDSSTYEQYF. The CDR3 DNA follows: TGTGCCACCAAAGACAGTTCTACCTACGAGCAGTACTTC.